These 8 T cell receptor beta chains were all obtained from the same sample, sequenced in a study of blood T cell repertoires in COVID-19. Clones were read by immunoSEQ multiplex PCR, and TCRdb kept only the in-frame ones, dropping some. The table records about 75,000 clones, 85% to 90% of them present only once. The specimen was peripheral blood. The receptors here all came from a human donor in a cohort sampled during active COVID-19.

V usage is TRBV4-2 and J usage is TRBJ2-1; 9 nucleotides line up with TRBD2. Germline trimming cut 0 bases from V and 6 bases from J; bases unmatched to any gene: 6. Germline loops: CDR1 LGHNA, CDR2 YNFKEQ. The CDR3 contains 16 residues. CDR3 sequence (DNA): TGTGCCAGCAGCCAAGATTCGAGCGGGAGGATCAATGAGCAGTTCTTC. Encoded protein: CASSQDSSGRINEQFF.

V usage is TRBV19 and J usage is TRBJ1-2, with no clear D. This CDR3 contains 14 residues. CDR1 LNHDA and CDR2 SQIVND come from the germline V gene (reference sequence). V lost 2 bases and J lost 5, with 12 bases in between. The CDR3 reads CASSISRGTYGYTF. The CDR3 DNA is TGTGCCAGTAGTATAAGCCGAGGAACGTATGGCTACACCTTC.

The chain employs TRBV5-4 and TRBJ1-3, with 8 bases identical to TRBD1. The CDR3 loop spans 17 amino acids. V shed 0 bases, J shed 3 bases, and the junction held 8 bases outside the gene matches. The germline CDR1 and CDR2 sequences are SGHNT and YYREEE (reference sequence). CDR3 nucleotide sequence: TGTGCCAGCAGCTTGGTTTCAGGGGGCTCCTTTGGAAACACCATATATTTT. It yields the protein CASSLVSGGSFGNTIYF.

The V and J genes are TRBV19 and TRBJ2-3; 11 positions match TRBD2. J gave up 0 bases and V 5 bases, and 10 bases lay outside the gene matches. This CDR3 comprises 18 residues. Per the germline V gene, CDR1 is LNHDA and CDR2 is SQIVND (reference sequence). CDR3 in amino acids: CASSGLAGGIRSTDTQYF. The CDR3 coding sequence is TGTGCCAGTAGTGGGCTAGCGGGGGGAATTCGAAGCACAGATACGCAGTATTTT.

This sequence joins TRBV9 and TRBJ2-2, with 10 bases lining up with TRBD2. This CDR3 region has 14 residues. CDR1 and CDR2 (germline): SGDLS, YYNGEE. The junction had 2 bases not matched to a gene; V was cut back by 3 bases and J by 6 bases. In DNA, the CDR3 is TGTGCCAGCAGCGCTAGCGGGAGCTCCGGGGAGCTGTTTTTT. Translation gives CASSASGSSGELFF.

As for this clone: Other DNA sequences of this sample code for an identical CDR3. The V gene is TRBV5-1, the J gene TRBJ2-7; a weak D match, TRBD2 (7 bases). Germline CDR1 is SGHRS and CDR2 is YFSETQ. The V end lost 8 bases, the J end lost 2 bases, and 17 bases lay between the germline ends. The length of the CDR3 is 14 residues. CDR3 protein: CASSPSGDTYEQYF. The CDR3 DNA sequence: TGCGCCAGTAGCCCCAGCGGGGACACCTACGAGCAGTACTTC.

The chain recombines TRBV5-1 with TRBJ2-5; 11 nucleotides agree with TRBD2. CDR1 is SGHRS, CDR2 YFSETQ, per germline. Unmatched junction bases numbered 10, after V lost 2 bases and J lost 4 bases. CDR3 length equals 17 residues. This CDR3 reads CASSFSAGLAGGETQYF. The CDR3 DNA reads TGCGCCAGCAGCTTTAGTGCAGGGCTAGCGGGAGGAGAGACCCAGTACTTC.

V is TRBV19 and J is TRBJ2-1; 10 bases align to TRBD1. The CDR3 has 14 residues. Trimming took 5 bases from V and 5 from J; bases not matched to a gene: 3. Germline CDR1 reads LNHDA; CDR2 reads SQIVND (reference sequence). CDR3 DNA sequence: TGTGCCAGTAGTCCGGGACAGGGGAACAATGAGCAGTTCTTC. Amino acids: CASSPGQGNNEQFF.